The 32 T cell receptor beta chains below all came from one sample that was sequenced in a study of blood T cells in healthy people across ages. For the second PCR, which ran for roughly 6 to 12 cycles, a sample-barcoded 5' primer and a J-beta primer mix were used. TCRdb re-analysed the 5' RACE reads in MiXCR, keeping a single row per CDR3 protein. The sample has some 640,000 distinct CDR3 sequences; more than 40% are singletons. The specimen was blood. These receptors all stem from a woman in her fifties or sixties in good health.

The chain carries TRBV20-1 and TRBJ2-5, with 12 bases fitting TRBD2. The end of the DNA aligns better with TRBJ2-7, so the J call may be wrong. Germline V gene data show CDR1 as DFQATT and CDR2 as SNEGSKA (reference sequence). This CDR3 contains 15 residues. The CDR3 bases are TGCAGTGCTCACTTTTTTAGGACTAGCGGGAACGAGCAGTACTTC. This translates into CSAHFFRTSGNEQYF.

The chain joins TRBV10-3 to TRBJ2-7, with TRBD2 matching over 14 bases. The germline CDR1 and CDR2 sequences are ENHRY and SYGVKD. This CDR3 is 15 amino acids long. Germline trimming cut 6 bases from V and 2 bases from J; bases unmatched to any gene: 3. The CDR3 is CAIRGTSGSPYEQYF. In DNA, the CDR3 is TGTGCCATCAGGGGGACTAGCGGGAGCCCCTACGAGCAGTACTTC.

Many counts were recorded for this clonotype. The rearrangement links TRBV29-1 to TRBJ2-5; D gene ambiguous. Trimming removed 1 base at V and 2 bases at J, with 14 bases between. Germline V gene lookup returns CDR1 SQVTM and CDR2 ANQGSEA. CDR3 length: 15 residues. CDR3 in DNA: TGCAGCGTTGAAGGTCAGCTTACTCTTCAAGAGACCCAGTACTTC. Encoded protein: CSVEGQLTLQETQYF.

This chain joins TRBV20-1 and TRBJ1-4; D is undetermined. Germline CDR1 reads DFQATT; CDR2 reads SNEGSKA (reference sequence). V shed 1 base and J shed 8 bases, with 14 bases lying between them. The CDR3 spans 14 residues. The CDR3 bases are TGCAGTGCTAGAGTTTCCTGGAGGAAGGAAAAACTGTTTTTT. Encoded protein: CSARVSWRKEKLFF.

The gene calls are TRBV3-1 and TRBJ2-4; D unresolved. This CDR3 contains 16 residues. Germline assignment: CDR1 LGHDT and CDR2 YNNKEL (reference sequence). V lost 4 bases, J lost 0 bases, and 13 bases lay in between. The CDR3 DNA reads TGTGCCAGCAGCCCGAGACTGAATTTAGCCAAAAACATTCAGTACTTC. The encoded protein is CASSPRLNLAKNIQYF.

The chain uses TRBV7-2 and TRBJ1-1; 9 positions match TRBD1. The CDR3 is made up of 15 amino acids. CDR1 SGHTA and CDR2 FQGNSA come from the germline V gene. V lost 5 bases to trimming and J lost 4 bases; unmatched junction nucleotides: 8. CDR3 residues: CASSLSGTGSTEAFF. The CDR3 bases are TGTGCCAGCAGCCTAAGCGGGACAGGGAGCACTGAAGCTTTCTTT.

This clonotype has a handful of counts. The chain has TRBV11-2 and TRBJ2-5, with a tentative D call TRBD2 (6 bases). The V end was cut by 2 bases, the J end by 1 base, with 11 bases between. The CDR3 is 15 residues long. Germline loops: CDR1 SGHAT, CDR2 FQNNGV. Here the CDR3 reads CASSLREFIQETQYF. Written as DNA, the CDR3 is TGTGCCAGCAGCTTACGGGAGTTCATCCAAGAGACCCAGTACTTC.

The chain has TRBV30 and TRBJ1-6; the D gene is possibly TRBD1 (5 bases). CDR3 length: 13 residues. CDR1 and CDR2 from the germline V gene are GTSNPN and SVGIG (reference sequence). V lost 8 bases, J lost 10 bases, and 18 bases lay in between. CDR3 in DNA: TGTGCCCTCGGCGAGGGGTTTGGATCACCCCTCCACTTT. Residues: CALGEGFGSPLHF.

The rearrangement uses TRBV27 and TRBJ2-7; 8 bases line up with TRBD1. In germline, CDR1 is MNHEY, CDR2 SMNVEV (reference sequence). V shed 5 bases and J 5 bases; nucleotides not matched to a gene: 5. The CDR3 runs to 13 residues. CDR3 region: CASSPRTGNEQYF. The CDR3 region has the DNA TGTGCCAGCAGTCCCCGGACAGGGAACGAGCAGTACTTC.

This clonotype has a handful of counts. The chain links TRBV5-1 to TRBJ2-2; D gene unclear. CDR3 length: 15 residues. Germline CDR1 SGHRS, CDR2 YFSETQ. V lost 2 bases and J lost 2, with 10 bases in between. The CDR3 protein is CASSFDNLNTGELFF. CDR3 bases: TGCGCCAGCAGCTTTGACAACTTAAACACCGGGGAGCTGTTTTTT.

The V gene is TRBV5-1, the J gene TRBJ2-7; D is unresolved. Germline V gene data show CDR1 as SGHRS and CDR2 as YFSETQ. Trimming shortened V by 7 bases and J by 0 bases, and 17 bases separated the two germline ends. The CDR3 extends over 15 amino acids. The chain's CDR3 is CASVKDAKSSYEQYF. The CDR3 region has the DNA TGCGCCAGCGTAAAGGACGCCAAGAGCTCCTACGAGCAGTACTTC.

The table lists this clonotype with a count of one. V usage is TRBV24-1 and J usage is TRBJ2-3, with D unclear. V was pared by 6 bases and J by 6 bases, with 12 bases between. The CDR3 runs to 13 residues. CDR1 KGHDR and CDR2 SFDVKD come from the germline V gene. CDR3 sequence: CATSHPQADTQYF. Here the CDR3 DNA reads TGTGCCACCAGTCATCCCCAGGCGGATACGCAGTATTTT.

The chain carries TRBV15 and TRBJ1-6, with a tentative D call TRBD1 (6 bases). The CDR3 is made up of 16 amino acids. V was clipped by 3 bases and J by 3 bases, with 12 bases between them. From germline, CDR1 is LNHNV and CDR2 YYDKDF (reference sequence). CDR3 DNA: TGTGCCACCAGCAGGCCCAGGGGAATCTATAATTCACCCCTCCACTTT. Protein product: CATSRPRGIYNSPLHF.

Note on this clonotype: The junction differs from germline at one of its ends, possibly a read error. The chain joins TRBV6-2 or TRBV6-3 to TRBJ2-5; D is undetermined. Germline values: CDR1 MNHEY, CDR2 SVGEGT. CDR3 length: 15 residues. The CDR3 nucleotides are TGTACCAGCAGTCCCTCCGTTGAGATGGGGGAGACCCAGTACTTC. Encoded protein: CTSSPSVEMGETQYF.

V gene TRBV7-2 combines with J gene TRBJ2-4, with 8 bases matching TRBD1. The V and J ends lost 1 base and 13 bases, in that order; junction bases with no gene match: 12. This CDR3 has 15 amino acids. Looked up from germline, CDR1 is SGHTA and CDR2 is FQGNSA. The CDR3 region has the DNA TGTGCCAGCAGCTTAGACAGGGGGACCTACAATGAGCAGTACTTC. It codes for CASSLDRGTYNEQYF. Looking up the rest from reference TRBV7-2 and TRBJ2-4 gives the full variable domain: GAGVSQSPSNKVTEKGKDVELRCDPISGHTALYWYRQSLGQGLEFLIYFQGNSAPDKSGLPSDRFSAERTGGSVSTLTIQRTQQEDSAVYLCASSLDRGTYNEQYFGAGTRLSVL.

The genes are TRBV12-3 or TRBV12-4 and TRBJ2-7; 7 nucleotides agree with TRBD1. The CDR3 runs to 13 residues. V shed 6 bases and J 2 bases; nucleotides not matched to a gene: 4. This CDR3 is CASRPGGAYEQYF. In DNA, the CDR3 is TGTGCCAGCAGACCAGGGGGAGCCTACGAGCAGTACTTC.

This clonotype was seen once. This chain joins TRBV4-3 and TRBJ2-1; D is possibly TRBD2 (6 bases). The CDR3 has 15 amino acids. V shed 1 base and J shed 3 bases, with 10 bases lying between them. Germline CDR1 LGHNA, CDR2 YSLEER. The CDR3 loop is CASSQVGGDYNEQFF. As DNA, the CDR3 is TGCGCCAGCAGCCAAGTGGGCGGGGACTACAATGAGCAGTTCTTC.

J is TRBJ2-2 and V is TRBV12-1. TRBV12-1 constitutes a pseudogene. The CDR3 loop spans 13 amino acids. The CDR3 here is CASSLESPGELFF. The CDR3 coding sequence is TGTGCCAGCAGCTTGGAAAGTCCCGGGGAGCTGTTTTTT.

V gene TRBV6-4 combines with J gene TRBJ2-7; 8 bases are shared with TRBD2. Per the germline V gene, CDR1 is MRHNA and CDR2 is SNTAGT. V dropped 4 bases and J dropped 3; count of bases not matched to a gene: 8. CDR3 size: 15 residues. CDR3 DNA sequence: TGTGCCAGCAGTGGAAACAGCGGGAGCGGCTACGAGCAGTACTTC. This encodes CASSGNSGSGYEQYF.

The chain carries TRBV10-3 and TRBJ1-1; D uncertain. The CDR3 is made up of 14 amino acids. V was pared by 3 bases and J by 4 bases, with 12 bases between. CDR1 and CDR2 (germline): ENHRY, SYGVKD. The CDR3 nucleotides read TGTGCCATCAGTGACACCAGAGGAGCCACTGAAGCTTTCTTT. Amino acid sequence: CAISDTRGATEAFF.

V and J are TRBV20-1 and TRBJ2-1; D remains ambiguous. Per germline, CDR1 DFQATT and CDR2 SNEGSKA (reference sequence). The CDR3 has 15 residues. Trimming shortened V by 0 bases and J by 8 bases, and 17 bases separated the two germline ends. Here the CDR3 reads CSARDGLKGYDEQFF. CDR3 sequence (DNA): TGCAGTGCTAGAGATGGTCTGAAAGGGTACGATGAGCAGTTCTTC.

The J gene is TRBJ2-7, the V gene TRBV18; D not resolved. The CDR3 loop spans 15 amino acids. The V gene lost 3 bases and the J gene lost 2 bases, with 14 bases spanning the gap. The germline V gene has CDR1 KGHSH and CDR2 LQKENI. CDR3 DNA: TGTGCCAGCTCACCCGGGTCATCGGTGACCTACGAGCAGTACTTC. It is translated as CASSPGSSVTYEQYF.

The chain uses TRBV20-1 and TRBJ2-3; 7 nucleotides agree with TRBD1. Germline-derived CDR1 and CDR2 are DFQATT and SNEGSKA (reference sequence). Trimming at V came to 2 bases and at J to 2 bases, leaving 7 bases not matched to a gene. The CDR3 runs to 15 residues. The CDR3 sequence: CSARTRQGSTDTQYF. CDR3 coding DNA: TGCAGTGCTAGAACCCGACAGGGATCCACAGATACGCAGTATTTT.

CDR3 DNA sequence: TGTGCCATCAGTGACCCACTAGCGGGAGGGGCGGAGCAGTACTTC. Amino acid sequence: CAISDPLAGGAEQYF. The genes are TRBV10-3 and TRBJ2-7; 13 positions match TRBD2. Germline V lookup: CDR1 ENHRY, CDR2 SYGVKD. The CDR3 has 15 amino acids. Trimming cost V 3 bases and J 7 bases; bases outside gene matches: 6.

The chain has TRBV12-3 or TRBV12-4 and TRBJ2-5, with TRBD2 identical over 7 bases. This CDR3 has 14 amino acids. J lost 2 bases, V lost 3 bases, and 3 bases had no gene match. The chain's CDR3 is CASSFASGQETQYF. CDR3 nucleotide sequence: TGTGCCAGCAGTTTTGCTAGCGGACAAGAGACCCAGTACTTC.

The chain couples TRBV7-8 to TRBJ2-2; TRBD2 aligns across 7 bases. This CDR3 comprises 16 residues. CDR1 is SGHVS, CDR2 FQNEAQ, per germline. J was trimmed by 2 bases and V by 2 bases; bases with no gene match: 5. The DNA of the CDR3 is TGTGCCAGCAGCTTAAATCCGGGACTAAACACCGGGGAGCTGTTTTTT. Protein product: CASSLNPGLNTGELFF.

This clonotype turned up a few times. V and J are TRBV12-3 or TRBV12-4 and TRBJ1-2, with D tentatively TRBD1 (5 bases). The CDR3 consists of 14 residues. Trimming cost V 3 bases and J 2 bases, with 10 bases left between them. This CDR3 reads CASSFLTENYGYTF. DNA for the CDR3: TGTGCCAGCAGTTTCCTGACAGAGAACTATGGCTACACCTTC.

In this sample, this clonotype turned up a few times. The V gene is TRBV27, the J gene TRBJ2-1; D call uncertain. Germline CDR1 and CDR2: MNHEY and SMNVEV (reference sequence). V lost 7 bases and J lost 0, with 16 bases in between. The CDR3 covers 16 residues. For the CDR3, the DNA is TGTGCCAGCATGGGTGGGTCCTGGAGCTCCTACAATGAGCAGTTCTTC. Translating gives CASMGGSWSSYNEQFF.

This clonotype was counted a single time. This sequence joins TRBV5-6 and TRBJ2-3; D uncertain. Trimming pared 2 bases from V and 6 bases from J, leaving 16 bases between. The CDR3 loop spans 15 amino acids. Per the germline V gene, CDR1 is SGHDT and CDR2 is YYEEEE. The CDR3 sequence is CASSFGNKWVDTQYF. CDR3 DNA: TGTGCCAGCAGCTTTGGGAACAAGTGGGTGGATACGCAGTATTTT.

The J gene is TRBJ2-7, the V gene TRBV10-3; D not certain. The CDR3 has 12 residues. V dropped 10 bases and J dropped 7 bases, with 17 bases sitting between them. Germline loops: CDR1 ENHRY, CDR2 SYGVKD. The CDR3 here is CATADMPGEQYF. The CDR3 nucleotides read TGTGCCACCGCCGACATGCCCGGAGAGCAGTACTTC.

This clonotype was seen only a few times. This chain joins TRBV7-2 and TRBJ2-5, with D possibly matching TRBD2 (5 bases). V was clipped by 2 bases and J by 2 bases, with 9 bases between them. There are 14 residues in the CDR3. Germline V lookup: CDR1 SGHTA, CDR2 FQGNSA. Here the CDR3 reads CASSLRSGQETQYF. The CDR3 nucleotides read TGTGCCAGCAGCTTAAGGAGCGGACAAGAGACCCAGTACTTC.

CDR3 sequence: CASSHGLVLDTQYF. As DNA, the CDR3 is TGTGCCAGCAGCCATGGGCTAGTCTTAGATACGCAGTATTTT. The chain combines TRBV3-1 with TRBJ2-3, with no clear D. Germline V CDR1 and CDR2: LGHDT, YNNKEL (reference sequence). Between the trimmed V and J ends, which lost 3 bases and 5 bases, there was a span of 12 bases. This CDR3 spans 14 amino acids.